These 27 T cell receptor beta chains originate from one sample sequenced in a study of blood T cells in healthy people across ages (dated by TCRdb to the mid-2010s). Library generation was performed with 5' RACE. A second PCR of roughly 6 to 11 cycles was performed with a sample-barcoded 5' primer and a J-beta primer mix. The raw public reads went through TCRdb reprocessing: fastp at Q25, MiXCR clone calling, in-frame beta chains kept. Each record represents a unique CDR3 protein, reported with the most common genes and DNA among its rows. Recorded for this sample are fewer than 2,000,000 distinct CDR3 sequences; about 39% of them occurred a single time. The ten top clones hold 20% to 25% of the sample. The source material was blood. Source of these receptors: a human donor in good health.

About this clonotype itself: This may be a read error, as it is one base from a much larger clone. J is TRBJ2-1 and V is TRBV6-5; D is perhaps TRBD2 (5 bases). This CDR3 contains 12 residues. CDR1 is MNHEY and CDR2 is SVGAGI in the germline V gene. The V gene lost 10 bases and the J gene lost 13 bases, with 20 bases spanning the gap. The DNA for the CDR3 is TGTGCCACCCTCGACGGGAAAGAGACCCAGTTCTTC. This gives the protein CATLDGKETQFF.

The J gene is TRBJ2-4, the V gene TRBV13; 9 bases align to TRBD1. The germline gives CDR1 PRHDT, CDR2 FYEKMQ (reference sequence). Losses at the gene ends were 6 bases for V and 2 bases for J; bases not matched to a gene: 8. The CDR3 is made up of 16 amino acids. This chain's CDR3 is CASSSGQGVTKNIQYF. The CDR3 bases are TGTGCCAGCAGTTCGGGACAGGGTGTAACCAAAAACATTCAGTACTTC.

The CDR3: CASSLGTDHQLYNEQFF. The CDR3, as DNA: TGCGCCAGCAGCTTGGGCACCGACCACCAATTATACAATGAGCAGTTCTTC. The chain links TRBV5-1 to TRBJ2-1; D remains unclear. From germline, CDR1 is SGHRS and CDR2 YFSETQ. V lost 0 bases and J 4 bases, leaving 17 bases between the germline ends. This CDR3 has 17 residues. The full variable domain, its missing parts supplied by reference TRBV5-1 and TRBJ2-1, is KAGVTQTPRYLIKTRGQQVTLSCSPISGHRSVSWYQQTPGQGLQFLFEYFSETQRNKGNFPGRFSGRQFSNSRSEMNVSTLELGDSALYLCASSLGTDHQLYNEQFFGPGTRLTVL.

This clonotype ranks as medium-sized. This chain links TRBV20-1 with TRBJ1-6, with D possibly TRBD1 on 5 matching bases. The CDR3 runs to 15 residues. V shed 3 bases and J shed 10 bases, with 19 bases lying between them. Germline V gene lookup returns CDR1 DFQATT and CDR2 SNEGSKA (reference sequence). The CDR3 DNA reads as TGCAGTGCTAGGGAACAAGGGACGGCTCCCTCACCCCTCCACTTT. This translates into CSAREQGTAPSPLHF.

In this sample, this clonotype turned up a few times. The chain is built from TRBV7-8 and TRBJ2-7; 7 positions match TRBD1. The ends lost 6 bases at V and 4 bases at J; junction bases unmatched: 9. The CDR3 spans 14 residues. Germline V gene data show CDR1 as SGHVS and CDR2 as FQNEAQ. The chain's CDR3 is CASRSKQGNYEQYF. CDR3 bases: TGTGCCAGCAGATCTAAACAGGGGAATTACGAGCAGTACTTC.

This clonotype was counted a few times. This chain joins TRBV7-2 and TRBJ2-5; either TRBD1 or TRBD2 may fit D (6 bases each). This CDR3 comprises 15 residues. Germline V gene data show CDR1 as SGHTA and CDR2 as FQGNSA. Trimming took off 0 bases at V and 0 bases at J, with 8 bases between the two ends. The CDR3 loop is CASSLAGGHQETQYF. DNA of the CDR3: TGTGCCAGCAGCTTAGCGGGGGGCCACCAAGAGACCCAGTACTTC.

This clonotype was counted a few times. The J gene is TRBJ2-7, the V gene TRBV20-1; 10 bases map to TRBD1. Germline CDR1 DFQATT, CDR2 SNEGSKA (reference sequence). The CDR3 has 15 residues. Trimming cost V 1 base and J 3 bases; bases outside gene matches: 6. CDR3 sequence (DNA): TGCAGTGCTAGAGCGGGACGGGACAGGGGCTACGAGCAGTACTTC. Its protein is CSARAGRDRGYEQYF.

This chain joins TRBV7-2 and TRBJ2-4; a weak D match, TRBD2 (7 bases). The CDR3 contains 18 residues. V lost 0 bases to trimming and J lost 0 bases, with 15 bases between them. Germline CDR1 and CDR2: SGHTA and FQGNSA. The chain's CDR3 is CASSLANHREGAKNIQYF. CDR3 bases: TGTGCCAGCAGCTTAGCGAATCACAGGGAGGGAGCCAAAAACATTCAGTACTTC.

The V gene is TRBV7-9, the J gene TRBJ1-5; D gene ambiguous. The CDR3 totals 12 residues. Trimming removed 8 bases from V and 3 bases from J, with 8 bases in between. Germline V lookup: CDR1 SEHNR, CDR2 FQNEAQ (reference sequence). CDR3 in amino acids: CASVPVNQPQHF. CDR3 bases: TGTGCCAGCGTCCCGGTCAATCAGCCCCAGCATTTT.

The chain uses TRBV24-1 and TRBJ2-3, with D maybe TRBD1 (6 bases). Trimming removed 4 bases from V and 3 bases from J, with 19 bases in between. Germline loops: CDR1 KGHDR, CDR2 SFDVKD. This CDR3 region has 17 residues. The CDR3 nucleotides are TGTGCCACCAGTGAATCTGTTGGGGGCGCGAGGACAGATACGCAGTATTTT. Protein product: CATSESVGGARTDTQYF.

The table lists this clonotype with a few counts. The chain uses TRBV5-4 and TRBJ2-5, with D tentatively TRBD2 (5 bases). V lost 5 bases, J lost 2 bases, and 13 bases lay in between. The CDR3 is 14 residues long. Germline CDR1 SGHNT, CDR2 YYREEE (reference sequence). CDR3 DNA sequence: TGTGCCAGCAGACTAGACGGCATTCAAGAGACCCAGTACTTC. Protein product: CASRLDGIQETQYF.

The table lists this clonotype with a count of one. The chain recombines TRBV11-2 with TRBJ2-4, with 9 bases aligning to TRBD1. With the DNA end fitting TRBJ2-7 better, the J assignment may be wrong. Germline values: CDR1 SGHAT, CDR2 FQNNGV. The CDR3 has 15 residues. The CDR3 DNA reads TGTGCCAGCAGCTTGGGGGACAGGGTATTCGACGAGCAGTACTTC. This gives the protein CASSLGDRVFDEQYF.

There are a few counts of this clonotype. This chain joins TRBV6-6 and TRBJ1-1, with D possibly being TRBD1 (5 bases). The length of the CDR3 is 15 residues. Germline CDR1 MNHNY, CDR2 SVGAGI (reference sequence). The V gene lost 5 bases and the J gene lost 0 bases, with 13 bases spanning the gap. CDR3 sequence reads: CASSPMDILNTEAFF. CDR3 nucleotide sequence: TGTGCCAGCAGTCCCATGGACATCCTGAACACTGAAGCTTTCTTT.

The chain employs TRBV20-1 and TRBJ1-4; possible D gene TRBD1, 5 bases. Trimming took off 2 bases at V and 4 bases at J, with 14 bases between the two ends. The CDR3 has 15 residues. Germline V gene lookup returns CDR1 DFQATT and CDR2 SNEGSKA (reference sequence). The CDR3: CSARSKPGINEKLFF. In nucleotides, the CDR3 is TGCAGTGCTAGATCCAAACCAGGGATTAATGAAAAACTGTTTTTT.

The chain links TRBV20-1 to TRBJ2-5, with D uncertain. V was cut by 0 bases and J by 11 bases, with 10 bases left in between. CDR1 is DFQATT, CDR2 SNEGSKA, per germline (reference sequence). The CDR3 totals 11 residues. The CDR3 bases are TGCAGTGCTAGAGATTTCCCCGGGCAGTACTTC. The encoded protein is CSARDFPGQYF.

This clonotype was counted ten times or more. The chain employs TRBV29-1 and TRBJ2-3, with D hard to call. Germline V gene lookup returns CDR1 SQVTM and CDR2 ANQGSEA. The V gene lost 7 bases and the J gene lost 6 bases, with 5 bases spanning the gap. CDR3 length: 9 residues. The CDR3 sequence is CSDGDTQYF. The CDR3 nucleotides read TGCAGCGATGGGGATACGCAGTATTTT.

The rearrangement uses TRBV15 and TRBJ1-5; D is possibly TRBD1 (6 bases). This CDR3 has 15 residues. Germline V gene sequence: CDR1 LNHNV, CDR2 YYDKDF (reference sequence). The CDR3 loop reads CVTREQGDRNQPQHF. The CDR3 DNA follows: TGTGTCACTAGGGAACAGGGTGATCGGAACCAGCCCCAGCATTTT.

Comments on this clonotype: Its ends do not fully match the called genes, so a read error is possible. The chain has TRBV7-6 and TRBJ2-7; 16 nucleotides match TRBD2. CDR1 and CDR2 (germline): SGHVS, FNYEAQ. The CDR3 sequence is 18 residues long. The CDR3: CTSSRGLAGGHESYEQYF. DNA of the CDR3: TGTACCAGCAGCCGGGGACTAGCGGGGGGGCATGAATCCTACGAGCAGTACTTC.

This chain joins TRBV7-2 and TRBJ1-2, with D tentatively TRBD1 (6 bases). The germline V gene has CDR1 SGHTA and CDR2 FQGNSA. The length of the CDR3 is 20 residues. With 2 bases removed from V and 2 bases from J, the gap between germline ends came to 27 bases. CDR3 sequence: CASSLSVRNYAGGENYGYTF. In DNA, the CDR3 is TGTGCCAGCAGCTTATCAGTTCGTAATTACGCCGGGGGCGAGAACTATGGCTACACCTTC.

This clonotype was observed a handful of times. The chain recombines TRBV12-5 with TRBJ2-1; 9 nucleotides match TRBD2. The CDR3 runs to 17 residues. CDR1 is LGHNT and CDR2 is FRNRAP in the germline V gene. V trimming: 3 bases; J trimming: 7 bases; junction bases outside the gene matches: 13. CDR3 in amino acids: CASGFIIAGAQQNEQFF. CDR3 bases: TGTGCTAGTGGTTTCATCATAGCGGGGGCCCAACAGAATGAGCAGTTCTTC. The entire variable domain, with the rest obtained from reference TRBV12-5 and TRBJ2-1, is as follows: DARVTQTPRHKVTEMGQEVTMRCQPILGHNTVFWYRQTMMQGLELLAYFRNRAPLDDSGMPKDRFSAEMPDATLATLKIQPSEPRDSAVYFCASGFIIAGAQQNEQFFGPGTRLTVL.

The chain employs TRBV10-3 and TRBJ2-1; D not resolved. Germline V CDR1 and CDR2: ENHRY, SYGVKD. The V end was cut by 0 bases, the J end by 10 bases, with 10 bases between. The CDR3 loop spans 13 amino acids. For the CDR3, the DNA is TGTGCCATCAGTGAGTCGGGTTGGTACGAGCAGTTCTTC. It encodes CAISESGWYEQFF.

V is TRBV5-1 and J is TRBJ1-4, with 8 bases identical to TRBD1. CDR3 length: 15 amino acids. Germline V gives CDR1 SGHRS, CDR2 YFSETQ. Trimming at V came to 3 bases and at J to 5 bases, leaving 6 bases not matched to a gene. CDR3 DNA sequence: TGCGCCAGCAGCTGGGCCGGACAGGGAAATGAAAAACTGTTTTTT. The encoded protein is CASSWAGQGNEKLFF.

This clonotype was observed a few times. The rearrangement uses TRBV9 and TRBJ2-4, with TRBD1 matching 9 bases. From germline, CDR1 is SGDLS and CDR2 YYNGEE. With V trimmed by 8 bases and J by 13 bases, 10 bases remained unmatched. The CDR3 has 12 residues. CDR3 sequence (DNA): TGTGCCAGTAGTCCGGGACAGGGACGGCAGTACTTC. Protein product: CASSPGQGRQYF.

Points on this clonotype: Relative to the germline gene, one junction end is altered; a read error may explain this. This chain links TRBV3-1 with TRBJ2-4; TRBD2 matches 7 bases. The CDR3 runs to 16 residues. Germline V gives CDR1 LGHDT, CDR2 YNNKEL (reference sequence). In DNA form, the CDR3 reads TGTGCCAACAGCCAAGATTGGTCGGGACTACAAAACATTCAGTACTTC. Translated: CANSQDWSGLQNIQYF.

This clonotype was counted a few times. The chain employs TRBV4-3 and TRBJ2-1; 7 nucleotides match TRBD1. V gave up 4 bases and J gave up 1 base; unmatched junction bases: 4. The CDR3 spans 15 residues. Germline lookup yields CDR1 LGHNA and CDR2 YSLEER. The CDR3 sequence: CASSLQGVSYNEQFF. CDR3 bases: TGCGCCAGCAGCCTGCAGGGGGTATCCTACAATGAGCAGTTCTTC.

This clonotype was seen more than once but under ten times. The junction and the germline gene differ at one end; a read error may be behind it. This sequence joins TRBV25-1 and TRBJ1-2; the D gene is possibly TRBD1 (6 bases). Germline V gene lookup returns CDR1 MGHDK and CDR2 SYGVNS. This CDR3 has 14 residues. The CDR3 here is CANSGWRGDYGYTF. The CDR3 region has the DNA TGTGCCAACAGTGGGTGGAGGGGGGACTATGGCTACACCTTC.

A word on this clonotype: A read error may account for a junction end that differs from germline. The chain employs TRBV6-5 and TRBJ2-5; D remains unclear. The J call could be wrong; TRBJ2-7 is a better fit for the DNA end. CDR1 MNHEY and CDR2 SVGAGI come from the germline V gene. The CDR3 extends over 12 amino acids. CDR3 in amino acids: CANSSSPGEQYF. CDR3 sequence (DNA): TGTGCCAACAGTTCTTCACCGGGCGAGCAGTACTTC.